A selection of T cell receptor beta chains follows, all from one sample in a study of response to subunit inactivated influenza vaccine. Each CDR3 protein gets one entry after TCRdb re-called the RT-PCR reads with MiXCR. Here the sample spans hundreds of thousands of distinct CDR3 sequences, over 10% being singletons. Sample: PBMCs from blood, taken roughly 48 days after vaccination. These receptors all stem from a man aged 50 to 60 who received an inactivated influenza vaccine. Both conserved end residues are part of each CDR3. A D gene is named only where the DNA matches it firmly. Clone size, where shown, is once, few, many, or a class for clones that have expanded.

D	length	V	J	size	CDR3	DNA
TRBD1	14	TRBV18	TRBJ2-7	.	CASSPGQGVREQYF	TGTGCCAGCTCACCTGGACAGGGGGTTCGCGAGCAGTACTTC
TRBD1	14	TRBV20-1	TRBJ1-4	.	CSASDRGGREKLFF	TGCAGTGCAAGCGACAGGGGAGGACGTGAAAAACTGTTTTTT
TRBD1	14	TRBV10-3	TRBJ2-2	.	CAIRGQGIGGELFF	TGTGCCATCAGGGGACAGGGGATCGGCGGGGAGCTGTTTTTT
.	16	TRBV3-1	TRBJ1-2	many	CASSQDGAPLNYGYTF	TGTGCCAGCAGCCAAGATGGGGCCCCACTTAACTATGGCTACACCTTC
.	13	TRBV6-1	TRBJ2-1	.	CASSDRENNEQFF	TGTGCCAGCAGTGACAGGGAGAACAATGAGCAGTTCTTC
.	11	TRBV7-3	TRBJ1-1	many	CASRINTEAFF	TGTGCCAGCAGGATCAACACTGAAGCTTTCTTT
TRBD1	17	TRBV3-1	TRBJ2-1	few	CASSQDLTAGGYNEQFF	TGTGCCAGCAGCCAAGATCTCACGGCAGGGGGTTACAATGAGCAGTTCTTC
TRBD1	16	TRBV12-3/TRBV12-4	TRBJ2-1	few	CASSPTSGTVNNEQFF	TGTGCCAGCAGTCCCACTTCCGGGACAGTTAACAATGAGCAGTTCTTC
.	17	TRBV7-6	TRBJ2-2	few	CASSSRATTSFTGELFF	TGTGCCAGCAGCTCCCGGGCCACTACTAGTTTCACCGGGGAGCTGTTTTTT
TRBD2	18	TRBV9	TRBJ2-3	.	CASSVEASGTLRIDTQYF	TGTGCCAGCAGCGTAGAGGCTAGCGGGACCCTCCGCATAGATACGCAGTATTTT
.	13	TRBV24-1	TRBJ2-3	few	CATTDRDTDTQYF	TGTGCCACCACTGACAGAGACACAGATACGCAGTATTTT
.	16	TRBV28	TRBJ2-2	many	CASSFTTPANTGELFF	TGTGCCAGCAGTTTTACAACACCGGCGAACACCGGGGAGCTGTTTTTT
TRBD1	16	TRBV2	TRBJ2-3	many	CASSSTGTGSTDTQYF	TGTGCCAGCAGTTCCACCGGGACAGGCTCCACAGATACGCAGTATTTT
TRBD1	16	TRBV20-1	TRBJ1-1	few	CSARDYRQGKDTEAFF	TGCAGTGCTAGAGATTATCGACAGGGAAAAGACACTGAAGCTTTCTTT
.	13	TRBV2	TRBJ2-3	.	CARETENTDTQYF	TGTGCCAGAGAGACAGAAAACACAGATACGCAGTATTTT
TRBD1	14	TRBV6-1	TRBJ2-7	few	CASRVGTGGYEQYF	TGTGCCAGCAGAGTAGGGACAGGTGGCTACGAGCAGTACTTC
.	18	TRBV11-1	TRBJ2-2	few	CASSLFLIWGRNTGELFF	TGTGCCAGCAGCTTATTCTTGATCTGGGGAAGGAACACCGGGGAGCTGTTTTTT
.	14	TRBV28	TRBJ2-7	few	CASSLFSDNYEQYF	TGTGCCAGCAGTTTATTTAGCGACAACTACGAGCAGTACTTC
.	15	TRBV5-1	TRBJ1-1	many	CASRRAARMNTEAFF	TGCGCCAGCAGGAGGGCGGCTAGAATGAACACTGAAGCTTTCTTT
.	13	TRBV6-1	TRBJ1-1	.	CASSEGPATEAFF	TGTGCCAGCAGTGAGGGCCCGGCCACTGAAGCTTTCTTT
.	11	TRBV7-2	TRBJ2-3	few	CASGVGDTQYF	TGTGCCAGCGGGGTTGGGGATACGCAGTATTTT
.	13	TRBV7-2	TRBJ2-7	few	CASSLGYRYEQYF	TGTGCCAGCAGCTTAGGGTATAGATACGAGCAGTACTTC
.	13	TRBV6-5	TRBJ1-5	few	CASSYDREQPQHF	TGTGCCAGCAGTTACGATCGCGAACAGCCCCAGCATTTT
.	12	TRBV7-9	TRBJ2-1	many	CASSLSGNEQFF	TGTGCCAGCAGCTTAAGTGGGAATGAGCAGTTCTTC
TRBD1	14	TRBV12-3/TRBV12-4	TRBJ1-6	few	CASNQQGARSPLHF	TGTGCCAGCAACCAACAGGGGGCGCGTTCACCCCTCCACTTT
TRBD2	16	TRBV20-1	TRBJ2-3	few	CSALTTSGGATDTQYF	TGCAGTGCGCTTACCACTAGCGGGGGTGCCACAGATACGCAGTATTTT
.	18	TRBV5-1	TRBJ1-6	few	CASSLEARGSSYNSPLHF	TGCGCCAGCAGCTTGGAGGCTCGGGGAAGCTCCTATAATTCACCCCTCCACTTT
.	14	TRBV7-2	TRBJ1-1	few	CASSLARGSEEAFF	TGTGCCAGCAGCTTAGCGCGGGGGTCGGAAGAAGCTTTCTTT
TRBD1	14	TRBV29-1	TRBJ2-3	many	CSVVGQGRADTQYF	TGCAGCGTCGTCGGACAGGGTCGTGCAGATACGCAGTATTTT
.	13	TRBV12-3/TRBV12-4	TRBJ1-1	.	CTSSLGQNTEAFF	TGTACCAGCAGTTTGGGACAGAACACTGAAGCTTTCTTT
TRBD1	14	TRBV5-1	TRBJ2-5	few	CASSPGQGAETQYF	TGCGCCAGCAGCCCCGGACAGGGGGCAGAGACCCAGTACTTC
.	19	TRBV7-6	TRBJ2-5	few	CASSFPQILPAGVPETQYF	TGTGCCAGCAGCTTCCCCCAAATATTGCCCGCAGGGGTGCCAGAGACCCAGTACTTC
.	14	TRBV4-3	TRBJ2-1	few	CASSQDRTADEQFF	TGCGCCAGCAGCCAAGATCGGACAGCGGATGAGCAGTTCTTC
TRBD1	16	TRBV24-1	TRBJ2-1	.	CATSEPGQGNDNEQFF	TGTGCCACCAGTGAACCGGGACAGGGGAACGACAATGAGCAGTTCTTC
TRBD2	15	TRBV5-1	TRBJ2-1	few	CASSWLAGADNEQFF	TGCGCCAGCAGCTGGTTAGCGGGAGCCGACAATGAGCAGTTCTTC
.	15	TRBV7-9	TRBJ2-7	few	CASSLVKGDSYEQYF	TGTGCCAGCAGCTTAGTTAAGGGAGATTCCTACGAGCAGTACTTC
.	13	TRBV5-1	TRBJ1-2	few	CASSLSRGSGYTF	TGCGCCAGCAGCTTGTCCAGGGGCTCTGGCTACACCTTC
TRBD1	14	TRBV3-1	TRBJ1-2	few	CASSPRGLSYGYTF	TGTGCCAGCAGTCCCAGGGGGCTGAGCTATGGCTACACCTTC
.	15	TRBV20-1	TRBJ2-5	.	CSARDWGPKGETQYF	TGCAGTGCTAGAGATTGGGGCCCCAAGGGAGAGACCCAGTACTTC
.	18	TRBV18	TRBJ2-6	few	CASSPPNRLYSGANVLTF	TGTGCCAGCTCACCACCGAACAGATTATACTCTGGGGCCAACGTCCTGACTTTC
.	12	TRBV3-1	TRBJ2-7	.	CASSRRSGEQYF	TGTGCCAGCAGCCGGCGATCGGGCGAGCAGTACTTC
.	15	TRBV6-2/TRBV6-3	TRBJ2-7	.	CASSPPWNESYEQYF	TGTGCCAGTTCACCGCCCTGGAACGAATCCTACGAGCAGTACTTC
TRBD2	16	TRBV7-2	TRBJ2-3	.	CASRPVLAGAADTQYF	TGTGCCAGCAGGCCGGTCCTAGCGGGAGCTGCAGATACGCAGTATTTT
.	14	TRBV11-1	TRBJ2-5	.	CASSLSREQETQYF	TGTGCCAGCAGCTTAAGCCGGGAGCAAGAGACCCAGTACTTC
TRBD1	15	TRBV7-8	TRBJ2-1	.	CASSQGQGVYNEQFF	TGTGCCAGCAGCCAGGGACAGGGAGTTTACAATGAGCAGTTCTTC
.	17	TRBV3-1	TRBJ2-5	.	CASSPTTRAPLQETQYF	TGTGCCAGCAGCCCGACAACTAGGGCGCCCCTCCAAGAGACCCAGTACTTC
.	15	TRBV7-2	TRBJ2-2	.	CASSSIGLGIGELFF	TGTGCCAGCAGCTCGATAGGGCTAGGTATCGGGGAGCTGTTTTTT